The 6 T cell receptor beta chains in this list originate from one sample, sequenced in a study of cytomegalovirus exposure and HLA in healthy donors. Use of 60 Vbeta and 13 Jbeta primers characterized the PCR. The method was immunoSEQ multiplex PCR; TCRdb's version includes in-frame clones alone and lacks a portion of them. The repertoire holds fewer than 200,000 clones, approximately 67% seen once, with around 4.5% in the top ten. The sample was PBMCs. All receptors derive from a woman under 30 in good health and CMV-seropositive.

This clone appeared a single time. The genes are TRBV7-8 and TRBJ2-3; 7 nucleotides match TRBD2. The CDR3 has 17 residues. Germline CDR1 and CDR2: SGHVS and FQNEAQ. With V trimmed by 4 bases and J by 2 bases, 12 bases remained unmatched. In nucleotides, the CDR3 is TGTGCCAGCAGCTCCCGACTAGCCAGGGCCCTCACAGATACGCAGTATTTT. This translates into CASSSRLARALTDTQYF.

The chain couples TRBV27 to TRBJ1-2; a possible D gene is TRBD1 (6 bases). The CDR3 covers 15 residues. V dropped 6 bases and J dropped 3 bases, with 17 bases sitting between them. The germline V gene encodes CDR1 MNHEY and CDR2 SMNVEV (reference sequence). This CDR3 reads CASRRPGVSDYGYTF. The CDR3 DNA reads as TGTGCCAGCAGGCGCCCAGGGGTATCGGACTATGGCTACACCTTC.

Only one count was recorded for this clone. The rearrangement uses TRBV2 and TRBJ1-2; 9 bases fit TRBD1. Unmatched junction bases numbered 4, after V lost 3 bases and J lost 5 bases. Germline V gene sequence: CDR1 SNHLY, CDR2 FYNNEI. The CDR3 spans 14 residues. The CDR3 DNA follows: TGTGCCAGCAGTGAGGGACAGGGCTTTTATGGCTACACCTTC. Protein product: CASSEGQGFYGYTF. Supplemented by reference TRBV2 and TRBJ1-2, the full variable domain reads EPEVTQTPSHQVTQMGQEVILRCVPISNHLYFYWYRQILGQKVEFLVSFYNNEISEKSEIFDDQFSVERPDGSNFTLKIRSTKLEDSAMYFCASSEGQGFYGYTFGSGTRLTVV.

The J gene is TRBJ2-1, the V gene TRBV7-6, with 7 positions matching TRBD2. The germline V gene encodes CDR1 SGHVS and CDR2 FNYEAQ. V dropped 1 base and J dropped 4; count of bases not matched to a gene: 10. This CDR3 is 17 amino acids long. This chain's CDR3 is CASSLVSGLGSYNEQFF. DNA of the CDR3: TGTGCCAGCAGCTTAGTGTCCGGACTAGGGAGTTACAATGAGCAGTTCTTC.

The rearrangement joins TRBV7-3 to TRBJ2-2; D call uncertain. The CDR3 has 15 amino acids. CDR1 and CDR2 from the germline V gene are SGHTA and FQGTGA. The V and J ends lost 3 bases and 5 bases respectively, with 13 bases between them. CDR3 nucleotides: TGTGCCAGCAGCTTTGGTACCCCAGGAACCGGGGAGCTGTTTTTT. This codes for CASSFGTPGTGELFF.

CDR3 sequence: CASSLGGLAGTDTQYF. CDR3 bases: TGTGCCAGCAGCTTAGGTGGGTTAGCTGGAACAGATACGCAGTATTTT. This chain connects TRBV7-9 to TRBJ2-3, with D unclear. Germline CDR1 and CDR2: SEHNR and FQNEAQ (reference sequence). V was shortened by 1 base and J by 3 bases, with 14 bases between the two germline ends. The CDR3 loop spans 16 amino acids.